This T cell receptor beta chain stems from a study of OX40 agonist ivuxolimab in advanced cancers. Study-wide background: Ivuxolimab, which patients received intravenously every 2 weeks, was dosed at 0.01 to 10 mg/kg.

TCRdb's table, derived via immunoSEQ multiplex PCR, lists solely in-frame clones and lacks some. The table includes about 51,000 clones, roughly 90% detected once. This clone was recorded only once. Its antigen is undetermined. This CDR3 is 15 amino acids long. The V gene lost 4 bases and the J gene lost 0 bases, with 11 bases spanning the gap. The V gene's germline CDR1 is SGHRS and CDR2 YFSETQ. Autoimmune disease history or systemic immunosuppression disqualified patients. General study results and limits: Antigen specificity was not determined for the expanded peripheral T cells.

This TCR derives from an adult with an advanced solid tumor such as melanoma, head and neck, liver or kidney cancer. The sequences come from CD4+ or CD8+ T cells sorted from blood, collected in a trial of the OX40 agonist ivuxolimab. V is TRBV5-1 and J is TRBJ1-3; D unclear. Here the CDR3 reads CASSPDGNSGNTIYF. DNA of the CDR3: TGCGCCAGCAGCCCGGACGGGAACTCTGGAAACACCATATATTTT.